Described below is a single TCR beta chain sequence and its context. An end of the junction differs from the germline gene, which may be a read error. The record originates from a study of T-cell memory formation after mild COVID-19. Germline V CDR1 and CDR2: SGHRS, YFSETQ. The CDR3 runs to 18 residues. 5'RACE with constant-segment primers yielded barcoded, UMI-tagged TCR alpha and TCR beta cDNA libraries. Using its own MiXCR run on the 5' RACE reads, TCRdb lists one record per CDR3 protein. The sample lists a few hundred thousand distinct CDR3 sequences, 28% occurring once. Material: PBMCs or a T cell subset sorted from them (not recorded which). This chain links TRBV5-1 with TRBJ1-1; TRBD1 matches 10 bases. This clonotype was obtained from an adult woman who had mild COVID-19 (a few samples of this study predate the infection). Cell type and time point are not known. The CDR3 sequence: CASSLRQGARFENTEALF. As DNA, the CDR3 is TGCGCCAGCAGCTTGAGACAGGGGGCGCGTTTCGAGAACACTGAAGCTTTATTT.